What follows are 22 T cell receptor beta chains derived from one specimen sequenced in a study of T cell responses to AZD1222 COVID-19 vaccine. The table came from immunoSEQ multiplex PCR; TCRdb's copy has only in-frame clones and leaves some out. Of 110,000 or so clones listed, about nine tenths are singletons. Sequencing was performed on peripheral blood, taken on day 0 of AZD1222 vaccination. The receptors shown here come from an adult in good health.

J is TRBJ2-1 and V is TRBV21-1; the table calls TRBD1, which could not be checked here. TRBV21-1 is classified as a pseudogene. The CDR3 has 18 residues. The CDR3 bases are TGTGCCAGCAGTACCCCGGGACAGGGGGATTTTATCTACAATGAGCAGTTCTTC. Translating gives CASSTPGQGDFIYNEQFF.

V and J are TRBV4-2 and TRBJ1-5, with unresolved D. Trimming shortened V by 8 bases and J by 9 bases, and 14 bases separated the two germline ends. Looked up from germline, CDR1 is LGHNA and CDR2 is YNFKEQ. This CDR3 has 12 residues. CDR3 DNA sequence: TGTGCCAGCTCGTCACCAGCCGGGCCCCAGCATTTT. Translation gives CASSSPAGPQHF.

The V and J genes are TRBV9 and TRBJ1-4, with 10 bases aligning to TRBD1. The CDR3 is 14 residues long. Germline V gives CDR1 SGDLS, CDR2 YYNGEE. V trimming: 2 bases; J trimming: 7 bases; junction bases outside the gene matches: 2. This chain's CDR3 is CASSVGTGVEKLFF. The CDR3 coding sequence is TGTGCCAGCAGCGTCGGGACAGGGGTTGAAAAACTGTTTTTT.

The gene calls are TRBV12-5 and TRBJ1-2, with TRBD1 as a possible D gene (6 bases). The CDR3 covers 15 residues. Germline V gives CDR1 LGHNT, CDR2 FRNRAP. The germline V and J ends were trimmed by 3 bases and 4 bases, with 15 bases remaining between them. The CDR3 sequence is CASGFSDRALYGYTF. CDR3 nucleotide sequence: TGTGCTAGTGGTTTCTCGGACAGAGCGCTCTATGGCTACACCTTC.

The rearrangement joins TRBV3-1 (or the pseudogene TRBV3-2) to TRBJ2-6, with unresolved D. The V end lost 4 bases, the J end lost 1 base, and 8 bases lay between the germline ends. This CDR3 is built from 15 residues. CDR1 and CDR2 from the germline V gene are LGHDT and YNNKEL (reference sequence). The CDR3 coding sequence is TGTGCCAGCAGCCCCCGTGGGTCTGGGGCCAACGTCCTGACTTTC. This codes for CASSPRGSGANVLTF.

Here the CDR3 DNA reads TGTGCCTGGAGTTTTAATGAAAACACCATATATTTT. Protein sequence: CAWSFNENTIYF. The chain links TRBV30 to TRBJ1-3; D is unresolved. CDR1 is GTSNPN, CDR2 SVGIG, per germline (reference sequence). CDR3 size: 12 residues. V shed 2 bases and J shed 6 bases, with 8 bases lying between them.

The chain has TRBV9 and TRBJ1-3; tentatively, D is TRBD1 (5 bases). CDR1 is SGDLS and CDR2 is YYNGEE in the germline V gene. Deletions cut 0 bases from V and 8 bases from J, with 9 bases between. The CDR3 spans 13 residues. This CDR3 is CASSVGGDDTIYF. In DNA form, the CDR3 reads TGTGCCAGCAGCGTAGGGGGGGATGACACCATATATTTT.

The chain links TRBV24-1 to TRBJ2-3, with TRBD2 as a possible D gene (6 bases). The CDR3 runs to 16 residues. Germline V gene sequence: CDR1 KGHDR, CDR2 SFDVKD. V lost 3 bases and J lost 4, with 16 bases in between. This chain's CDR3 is CATSDMTRVYPDTQYF. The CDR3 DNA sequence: TGTGCCACCAGTGATATGACTAGGGTTTATCCAGATACGCAGTATTTT.

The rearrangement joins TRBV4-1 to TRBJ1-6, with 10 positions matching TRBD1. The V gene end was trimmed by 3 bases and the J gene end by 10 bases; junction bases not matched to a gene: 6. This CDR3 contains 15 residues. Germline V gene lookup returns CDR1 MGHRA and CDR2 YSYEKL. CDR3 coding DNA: TGCGCCAGCAGCCAGCTACCGGGACAGGGGTCACCCCTCCACTTT. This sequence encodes CASSQLPGQGSPLHF.

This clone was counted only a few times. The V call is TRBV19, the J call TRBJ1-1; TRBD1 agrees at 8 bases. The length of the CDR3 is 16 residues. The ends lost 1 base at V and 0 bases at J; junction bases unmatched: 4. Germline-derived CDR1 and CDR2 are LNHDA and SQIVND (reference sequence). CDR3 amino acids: CASSIVTGGMNTEAFF. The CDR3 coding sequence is TGTGCCAGTAGTATAGTAACAGGGGGAATGAACACTGAAGCTTTCTTT.

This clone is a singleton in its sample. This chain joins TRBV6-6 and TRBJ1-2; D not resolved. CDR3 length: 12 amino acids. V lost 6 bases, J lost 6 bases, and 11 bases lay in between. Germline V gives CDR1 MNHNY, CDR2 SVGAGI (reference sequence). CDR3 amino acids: CASSTSMNGYTF. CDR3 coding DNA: TGTGCCAGCAGCACATCTATGAATGGCTACACCTTC.

CDR3 sequence: CASSVGNTIYF. In nucleotides, the CDR3 is TGTGCCAGCAGCGTCGGAAACACCATATATTTT. This chain uses TRBV25-1 with TRBJ1-3; no definite D call. Germline V gene data show CDR1 as MGHDK and CDR2 as SYGVNS. V lost 6 bases to trimming and J lost 4 bases, with 4 bases between them. This CDR3 is 11 amino acids long.

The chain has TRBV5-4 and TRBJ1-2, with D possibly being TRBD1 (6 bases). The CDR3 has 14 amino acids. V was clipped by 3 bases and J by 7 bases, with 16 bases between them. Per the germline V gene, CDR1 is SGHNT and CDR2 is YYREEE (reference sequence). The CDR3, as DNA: TGTGCCAGCAGCTCGCGGACAGAGCCTGGTGGCTACACCTTC. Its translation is CASSSRTEPGGYTF.

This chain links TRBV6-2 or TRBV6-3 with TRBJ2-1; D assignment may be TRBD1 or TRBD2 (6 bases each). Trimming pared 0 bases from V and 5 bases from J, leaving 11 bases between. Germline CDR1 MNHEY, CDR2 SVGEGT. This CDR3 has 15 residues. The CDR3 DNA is TGTGCCAGCAGTTACTCGGCAGGGGAGGACAATGAGCAGTTCTTC. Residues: CASSYSAGEDNEQFF.

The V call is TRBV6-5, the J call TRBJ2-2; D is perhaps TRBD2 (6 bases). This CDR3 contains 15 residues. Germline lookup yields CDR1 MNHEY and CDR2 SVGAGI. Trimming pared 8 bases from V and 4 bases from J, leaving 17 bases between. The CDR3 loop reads CASGELGGTTGELFF. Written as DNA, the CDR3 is TGTGCCAGCGGGGAACTTGGCGGGACCACCGGGGAGCTGTTTTTT.

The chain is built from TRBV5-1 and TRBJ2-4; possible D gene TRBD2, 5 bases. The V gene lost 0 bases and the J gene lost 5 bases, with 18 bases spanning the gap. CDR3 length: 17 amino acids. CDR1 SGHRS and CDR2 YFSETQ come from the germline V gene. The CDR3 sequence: CASSLEGRGLSQNIQYF. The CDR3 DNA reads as TGCGCCAGCAGCTTGGAAGGACGGGGATTGTCCCAAAACATTCAGTACTTC.

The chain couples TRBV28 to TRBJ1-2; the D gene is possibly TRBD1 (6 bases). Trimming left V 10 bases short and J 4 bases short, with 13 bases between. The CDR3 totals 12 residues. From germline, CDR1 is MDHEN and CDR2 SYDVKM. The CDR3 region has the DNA TGTGCCACCGAGGGGGAAATCTATGGCTACACCTTC. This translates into CATEGEIYGYTF.

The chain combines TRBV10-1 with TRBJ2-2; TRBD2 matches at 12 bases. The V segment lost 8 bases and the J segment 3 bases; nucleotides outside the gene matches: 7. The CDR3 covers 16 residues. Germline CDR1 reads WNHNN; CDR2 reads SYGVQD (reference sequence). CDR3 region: CASQTTSGSDTGELFF. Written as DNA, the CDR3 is TGCGCCAGCCAAACGACTAGCGGGAGTGACACCGGGGAGCTGTTTTTT.

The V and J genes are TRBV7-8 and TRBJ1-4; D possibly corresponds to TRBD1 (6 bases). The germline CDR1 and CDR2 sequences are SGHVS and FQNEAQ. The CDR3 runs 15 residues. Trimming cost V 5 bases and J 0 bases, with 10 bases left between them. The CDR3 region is CASSLRTATNEKLFF. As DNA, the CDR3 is TGTGCCAGCAGCCTCCGGACAGCAACTAATGAAAAACTGTTTTTT.

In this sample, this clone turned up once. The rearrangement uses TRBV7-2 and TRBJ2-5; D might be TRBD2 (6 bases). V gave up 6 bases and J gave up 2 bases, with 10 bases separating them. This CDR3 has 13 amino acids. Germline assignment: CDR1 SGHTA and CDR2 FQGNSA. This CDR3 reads CASRGAGQETQYF. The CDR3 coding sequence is TGTGCCAGCAGGGGTGCGGGGCAAGAGACCCAGTACTTC.

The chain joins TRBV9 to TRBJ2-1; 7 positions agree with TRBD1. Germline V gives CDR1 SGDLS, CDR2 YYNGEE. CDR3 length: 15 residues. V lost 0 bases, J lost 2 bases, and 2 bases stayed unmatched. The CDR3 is CASSVAQGPYNEQFF. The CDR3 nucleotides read TGTGCCAGCAGCGTAGCACAGGGGCCCTACAATGAGCAGTTCTTC.

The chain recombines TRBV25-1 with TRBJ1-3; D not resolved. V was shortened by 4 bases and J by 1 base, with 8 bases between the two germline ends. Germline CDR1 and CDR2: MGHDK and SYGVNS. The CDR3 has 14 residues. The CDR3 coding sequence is TGTGCCAGCAGTGGGACGTTTTCTGGAAACACCATATATTTT. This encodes CASSGTFSGNTIYF. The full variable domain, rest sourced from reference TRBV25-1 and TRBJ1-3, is EADIYQTPRYLVIGTGKKITLECSQTMGHDKMYWYQQDPGMELHLIHYSYGVNSTEKGDLSSESTVSRIRTEHFPLTLESARPSHTSQYLCASSGTFSGNTIYFGEGSWLTVV.